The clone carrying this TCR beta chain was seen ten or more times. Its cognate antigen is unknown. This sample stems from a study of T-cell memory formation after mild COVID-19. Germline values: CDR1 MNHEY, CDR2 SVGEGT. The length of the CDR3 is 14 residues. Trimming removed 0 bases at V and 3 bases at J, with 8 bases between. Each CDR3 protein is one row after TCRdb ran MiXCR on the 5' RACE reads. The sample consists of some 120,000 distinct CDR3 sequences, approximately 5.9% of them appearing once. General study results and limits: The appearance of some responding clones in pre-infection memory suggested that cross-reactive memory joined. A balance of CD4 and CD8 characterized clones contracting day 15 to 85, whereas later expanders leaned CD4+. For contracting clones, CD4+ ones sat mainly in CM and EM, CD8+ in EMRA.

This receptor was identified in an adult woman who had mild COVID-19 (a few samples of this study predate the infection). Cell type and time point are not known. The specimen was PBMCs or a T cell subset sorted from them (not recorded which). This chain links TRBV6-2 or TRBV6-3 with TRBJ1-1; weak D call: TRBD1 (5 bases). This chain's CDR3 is CASSYSHRYTEAFF. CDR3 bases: TGTGCCAGCAGTTACTCTCACAGGTACACTGAAGCTTTCTTT.